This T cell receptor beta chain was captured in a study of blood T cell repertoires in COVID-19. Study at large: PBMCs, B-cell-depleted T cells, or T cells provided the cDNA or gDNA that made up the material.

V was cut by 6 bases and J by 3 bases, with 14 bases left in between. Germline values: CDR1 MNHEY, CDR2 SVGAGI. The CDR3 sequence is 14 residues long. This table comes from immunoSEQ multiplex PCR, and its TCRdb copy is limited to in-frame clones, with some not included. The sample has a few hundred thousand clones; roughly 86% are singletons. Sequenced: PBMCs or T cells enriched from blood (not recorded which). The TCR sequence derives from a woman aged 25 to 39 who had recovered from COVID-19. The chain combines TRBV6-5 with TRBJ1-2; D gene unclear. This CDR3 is CASRVGDRDYGYTF. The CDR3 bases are TGTGCCAGCAGGGTTGGCGATCGGGACTATGGCTACACCTTC.